The 15 T cell receptor beta chains listed next were all sequenced from one sample in a study of blood T cell repertoires in COVID-19. The repertoire was sequenced with immunoSEQ multiplex PCR; TCRdb's copy has only in-frame clones and lacks some. Among 200,000 to 250,000 clones listed, roughly 83% were seen once. Source material: peripheral blood. The receptors derive from an elderly woman with COVID-19, enrolled during active disease.

The rearrangement uses TRBV19 and TRBJ1-6, with unresolved D. The CDR3 has 16 residues. The V gene lost 6 bases and the J gene lost 6 bases, with 18 bases spanning the gap. Germline-derived CDR1 and CDR2 are LNHDA and SQIVND (reference sequence). In DNA form, the CDR3 reads TGTGCCAGTAGCCCGACCTCTACCTCGGGTAATTCACCCCTCCACTTT. Protein product: CASSPTSTSGNSPLHF.

DNA of the CDR3: TGTGCCAGCAGCTTTTCATACGAGCAGTACTTC. Translating gives CASSFSYEQYF. This chain links TRBV7-2 with TRBJ2-7; D is undetermined. Per the germline V gene, CDR1 is SGHTA and CDR2 is FQGNSA. The CDR3 is 11 residues long. Trimming stripped 3 bases from V and 4 bases from J, with 4 bases between. The whole variable domain, filled in from reference TRBV7-2 and TRBJ2-7, reads GAGVSQSPSNKVTEKGKDVELRCDPISGHTALYWYRQSLGQGLEFLIYFQGNSAPDKSGLPSDRFSAERTGGSVSTLTIQRTQQEDSAVYLCASSFSYEQYFGPGTRLTVT.

The J gene is TRBJ1-5, the V gene TRBV28, with a possible D match to TRBD1 (6 bases). The CDR3 has 15 residues. V was cut by 2 bases and J by 5 bases, with 13 bases left in between. CDR1 and CDR2 from the germline V gene are MDHEN and SYDVKM. CDR3 protein: CASSLRTVTHQPQHF. CDR3 coding DNA: TGTGCCAGCAGTTTACGGACAGTCACCCATCAGCCCCAGCATTTT. Full variable domain (missing parts from reference TRBV28 and TRBJ1-5): DVKVTQSSRYLVKRTGEKVFLECVQDMDHENMFWYRQDPGLGLRLIYFSYDVKMKEKGDIPEGYSVSREKKERFSLILESASTNQTSMYLCASSLRTVTHQPQHFGDGTRLSIL.

The rearrangement uses TRBV3-1 (or the pseudogene TRBV3-2) and TRBJ1-5, with a tentative D call TRBD1 (5 bases). The CDR3 length is 14 residues. Trimming took off 4 bases at V and 7 bases at J, with 14 bases between the two ends. Looked up from germline, CDR1 is LGHDT and CDR2 is YNNKEL (reference sequence). The CDR3 loop is CASSPGGVRQPQHF. As DNA, the CDR3 is TGTGCCAGCAGCCCGGGGGGAGTTCGGCAGCCCCAGCATTTT.

The rearrangement links TRBV7-2 to TRBJ2-3; D perhaps matches TRBD1 (7 bases). CDR1 and CDR2 (germline): SGHTA, FQGNSA. The CDR3 contains 14 residues. Deletions cut 10 bases from V and 1 base from J, with 15 bases between. The CDR3 is CATRGEAGTDTQYF. The CDR3 DNA follows: TGTGCCACCAGGGGGGAGGCGGGCACAGATACGCAGTATTTT.

V and J are TRBV28 and TRBJ1-5; 8 bases line up with TRBD1. J lost 7 bases, V lost 6 bases, and 5 bases had no gene match. The length of the CDR3 is 13 residues. Per the germline V gene, CDR1 is MDHEN and CDR2 is SYDVKM. The CDR3 is CASRMTGAQPQHF. CDR3 DNA sequence: TGTGCCAGCAGAATGACAGGGGCCCAGCCCCAGCATTTT. The variable domain in full, completed from reference TRBV28 and TRBJ1-5, reads DVKVTQSSRYLVKRTGEKVFLECVQDMDHENMFWYRQDPGLGLRLIYFSYDVKMKEKGDIPEGYSVSREKKERFSLILESASTNQTSMYLCASRMTGAQPQHFGDGTRLSIL.

The table lists this clone with a count of one. V and J are TRBV2 and TRBJ1-4, with TRBD1 identical over 9 bases. Germline V lookup: CDR1 SNHLY, CDR2 FYNNEI. V trimming: 11 bases; J trimming: 5 bases; junction bases outside the gene matches: 6. The CDR3 loop spans 13 amino acids. CDR3 nucleotides: TGTGCCTGCACCGGGACAGGGAATGAAAAACTGTTTTTT. This gives the protein CACTGTGNEKLFF.

The chain is built from TRBV5-1 and TRBJ1-4, with TRBD1 as a possible D gene (5 bases). The CDR3 is 13 residues long. Germline V gene lookup returns CDR1 SGHRS and CDR2 YFSETQ. The V end lost 5 bases, the J end lost 2 bases, and 7 bases lay between the germline ends. CDR3 coding DNA: TGCGCCAGCAGTCGGGGGACTAATGAAAAACTGTTTTTT. Protein product: CASSRGTNEKLFF.

The rearrangement uses TRBV19 and TRBJ1-5; 10 nucleotides line up with TRBD1. This CDR3 is 14 amino acids long. The germline gives CDR1 LNHDA, CDR2 SQIVND (reference sequence). V trimming: 7 bases; J trimming: 6 bases; junction bases outside the gene matches: 6. CDR3 DNA sequence: TGTGCCAGTAATCGACAGGGGGCGGGTCAGCCCCAGCATTTT. Translating gives CASNRQGAGQPQHF. The full variable domain, completed using reference TRBV19 and TRBJ1-5, is DGGITQSPKYLFRKEGQNVTLSCEQNLNHDAMYWYRQDPGQGLRLIYYSQIVNDFQKGDIAEGYSVSREKKESFPLTVTSAQKNPTAFYLCASNRQGAGQPQHFGDGTRLSIL.

Only a few counts were recorded for this clone. This chain uses TRBV18 with TRBJ2-2; D gene ambiguous. Trimming removed 4 bases from V and 4 bases from J, with 16 bases in between. This CDR3 contains 16 residues. Per the germline V gene, CDR1 is KGHSH and CDR2 is LQKENI. The CDR3, as DNA: TGTGCCAGCTCACGGTCTATCCCTGAAGTCACCGGGGAGCTGTTTTTT. It translates to CASSRSIPEVTGELFF.

The V gene is TRBV15, the J gene TRBJ2-5; 10 nucleotides match TRBD1. V gave up 8 bases and J gave up 7 bases; unmatched junction bases: 4. There are 12 residues in the CDR3. From germline, CDR1 is LNHNV and CDR2 YYDKDF (reference sequence). Here the CDR3 reads CATGTGDGTQYF. CDR3 nucleotides: TGTGCCACCGGGACAGGGGATGGGACCCAGTACTTC.

The genes are TRBV28 and TRBJ2-1, with 9 bases that match TRBD1. V was clipped by 10 bases and J by 7 bases; unmatched bases: 14. Germline CDR1 MDHEN, CDR2 SYDVKM. The CDR3 sequence is 15 residues long. The CDR3 loop is CATHGQDRGGNEQFF. CDR3 sequence (DNA): TGTGCCACCCATGGCCAGGACAGGGGTGGGAATGAGCAGTTCTTC.

The chain combines TRBV7-2 with TRBJ2-1; a weak D match, TRBD1 (6 bases). V shed 0 bases and J shed 13 bases, with 13 bases lying between them. Germline values: CDR1 SGHTA, CDR2 FQGNSA. The CDR3 covers 13 residues. CDR3 coding DNA: TGTGCCAGCAGCTTAGCACAGGGCCTAAATCAGTTCTTC. As protein: CASSLAQGLNQFF.

This clone was seen only a few times. The chain links TRBV10-3 to TRBJ1-2; D perhaps matches TRBD1 (6 bases). The CDR3 covers 13 residues. With 10 bases removed from V and 0 bases from J, the gap between germline ends came to 12 bases. The germline V gene has CDR1 ENHRY and CDR2 SYGVKD. The CDR3 DNA sequence: TGTGCCACTCTACAGGGCACTAACTATGGCTACACCTTC. Its translation is CATLQGTNYGYTF.

The rearrangement joins TRBV18 to TRBJ1-1; D perhaps matches TRBD1 (5 bases). The CDR3 sequence is 14 residues long. V shed 6 bases and J shed 0 bases, with 11 bases lying between them. The V gene's germline CDR1 is KGHSH and CDR2 LQKENI. This chain's CDR3 is CASSRAPVNTEAFF. CDR3 bases: TGTGCCAGCTCCAGGGCCCCCGTGAACACTGAAGCTTTCTTT.